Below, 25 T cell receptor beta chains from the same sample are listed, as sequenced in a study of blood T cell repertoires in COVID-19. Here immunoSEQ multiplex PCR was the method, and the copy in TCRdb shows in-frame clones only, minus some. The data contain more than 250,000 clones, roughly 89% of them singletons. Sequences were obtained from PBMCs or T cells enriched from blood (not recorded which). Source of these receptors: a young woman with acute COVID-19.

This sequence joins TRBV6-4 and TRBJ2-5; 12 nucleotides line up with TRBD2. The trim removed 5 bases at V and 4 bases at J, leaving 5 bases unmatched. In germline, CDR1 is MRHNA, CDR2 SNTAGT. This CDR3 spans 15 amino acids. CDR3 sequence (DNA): TGTGCCAGCAGTAGACTAGCGGGAGAGGGAGAGACCCAGTACTTC. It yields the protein CASSRLAGEGETQYF.

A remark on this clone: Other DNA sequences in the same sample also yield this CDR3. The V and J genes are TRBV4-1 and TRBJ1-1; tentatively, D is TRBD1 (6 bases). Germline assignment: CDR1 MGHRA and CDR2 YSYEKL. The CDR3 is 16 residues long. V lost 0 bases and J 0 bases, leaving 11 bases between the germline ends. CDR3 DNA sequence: TGCGCCAGCAGCCAAGACAGGGGAGGGTTGAACACTGAAGCTTTCTTT. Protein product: CASSQDRGGLNTEAFF.

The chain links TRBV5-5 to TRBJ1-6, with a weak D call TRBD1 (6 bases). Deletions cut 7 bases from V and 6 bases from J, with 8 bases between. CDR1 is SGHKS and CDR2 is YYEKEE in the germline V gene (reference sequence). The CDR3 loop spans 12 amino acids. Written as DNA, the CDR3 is TGTGCCAGCGGACAGCTTAATTCACCCCTCCACTTT. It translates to CASGQLNSPLHF.

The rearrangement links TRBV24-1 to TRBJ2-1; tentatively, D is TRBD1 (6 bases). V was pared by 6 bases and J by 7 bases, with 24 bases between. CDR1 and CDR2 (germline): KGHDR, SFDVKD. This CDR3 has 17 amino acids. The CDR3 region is CATSSSGDLEQGNEQFF. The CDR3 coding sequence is TGTGCCACCAGTAGCTCTGGCGACCTTGAACAGGGAAATGAGCAGTTCTTC.

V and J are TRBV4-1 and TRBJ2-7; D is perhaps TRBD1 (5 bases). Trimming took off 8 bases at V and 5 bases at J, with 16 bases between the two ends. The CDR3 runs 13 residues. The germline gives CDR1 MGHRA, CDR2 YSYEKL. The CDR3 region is CASSPWGGDEQYF. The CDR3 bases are TGCGCCAGCTCCCCTTGGGGCGGCGACGAGCAGTACTTC.

CDR3 sequence: CASSPTGTPGNTIYF. As DNA, the CDR3 is TGTGCCAGCAGCCCGACAGGGACGCCTGGAAACACCATATATTTT. The V call is TRBV27, the J call TRBJ1-3; TRBD1 matches at 7 bases. V was clipped by 6 bases and J by 2 bases; unmatched bases: 7. Per the germline V gene, CDR1 is MNHEY and CDR2 is SMNVEV (reference sequence). The CDR3 covers 15 residues.

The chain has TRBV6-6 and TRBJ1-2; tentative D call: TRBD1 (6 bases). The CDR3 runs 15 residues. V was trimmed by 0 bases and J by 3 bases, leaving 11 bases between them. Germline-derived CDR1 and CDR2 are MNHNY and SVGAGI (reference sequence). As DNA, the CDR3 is TGTGCCAGCAGTTACTCGGGGGACACCTACTATGGCTACACCTTC. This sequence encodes CASSYSGDTYYGYTF.

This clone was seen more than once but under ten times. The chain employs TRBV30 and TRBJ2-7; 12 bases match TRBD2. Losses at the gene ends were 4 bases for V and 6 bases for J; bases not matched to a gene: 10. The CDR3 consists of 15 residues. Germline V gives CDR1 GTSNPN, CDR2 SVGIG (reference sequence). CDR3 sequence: CAWTAPSGRAGEQYF. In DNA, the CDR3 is TGTGCCTGGACTGCCCCTAGCGGGAGGGCGGGCGAGCAGTACTTC.

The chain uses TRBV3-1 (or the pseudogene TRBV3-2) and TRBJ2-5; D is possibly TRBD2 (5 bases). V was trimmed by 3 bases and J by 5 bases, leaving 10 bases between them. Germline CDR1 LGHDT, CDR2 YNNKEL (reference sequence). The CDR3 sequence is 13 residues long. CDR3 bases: TGTGCCAGCAGCCATGATCTAGCTGAGACCCAGTACTTC. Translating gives CASSHDLAETQYF.

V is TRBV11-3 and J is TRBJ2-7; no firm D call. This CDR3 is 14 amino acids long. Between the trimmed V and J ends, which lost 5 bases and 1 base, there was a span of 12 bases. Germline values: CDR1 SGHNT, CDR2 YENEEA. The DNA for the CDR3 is TGTGCCAGCAGCCAAAACAGCCATTCCTACGAGCAGTACTTC. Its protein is CASSQNSHSYEQYF.

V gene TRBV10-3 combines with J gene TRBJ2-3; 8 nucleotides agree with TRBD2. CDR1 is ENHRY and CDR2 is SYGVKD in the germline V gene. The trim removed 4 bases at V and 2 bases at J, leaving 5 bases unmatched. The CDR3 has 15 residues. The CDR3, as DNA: TGTGCCATCAGTGTACGGCGGGAGGCCACAGATACGCAGTATTTT. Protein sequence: CAISVRREATDTQYF.

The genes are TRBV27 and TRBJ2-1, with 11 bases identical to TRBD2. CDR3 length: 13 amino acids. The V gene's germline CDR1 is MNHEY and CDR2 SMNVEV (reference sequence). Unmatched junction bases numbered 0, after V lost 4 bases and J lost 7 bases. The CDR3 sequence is CASSWTSGNEQFF. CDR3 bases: TGTGCCAGCAGTTGGACTAGCGGGAATGAGCAGTTCTTC.

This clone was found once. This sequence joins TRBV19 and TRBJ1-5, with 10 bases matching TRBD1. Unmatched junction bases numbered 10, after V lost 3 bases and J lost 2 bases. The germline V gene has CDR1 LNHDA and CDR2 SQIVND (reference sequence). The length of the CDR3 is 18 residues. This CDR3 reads CASSMTGGSRVRNQPQHF. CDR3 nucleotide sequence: TGTGCCAGTAGTATGACAGGGGGCTCCAGGGTTCGCAATCAGCCCCAGCATTTT. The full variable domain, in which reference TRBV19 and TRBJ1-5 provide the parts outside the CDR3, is DGGITQSPKYLFRKEGQNVTLSCEQNLNHDAMYWYRQDPGQGLRLIYYSQIVNDFQKGDIAEGYSVSREKKESFPLTVTSAQKNPTAFYLCASSMTGGSRVRNQPQHFGDGTRLSIL.

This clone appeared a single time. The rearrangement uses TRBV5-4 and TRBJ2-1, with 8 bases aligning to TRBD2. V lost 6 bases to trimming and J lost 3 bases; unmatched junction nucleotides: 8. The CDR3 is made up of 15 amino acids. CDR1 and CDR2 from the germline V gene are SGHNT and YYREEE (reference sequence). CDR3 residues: CASTSGGGVYNEQFF. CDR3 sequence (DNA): TGTGCCAGCACAAGCGGGGGAGGAGTCTACAATGAGCAGTTCTTC.

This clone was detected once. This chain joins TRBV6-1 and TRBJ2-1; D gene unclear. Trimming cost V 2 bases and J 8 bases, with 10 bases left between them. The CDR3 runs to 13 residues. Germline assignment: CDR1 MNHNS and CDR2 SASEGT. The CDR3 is CASSENIDYEQFF. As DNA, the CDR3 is TGTGCCAGCAGTGAAAACATAGACTATGAGCAGTTCTTC.

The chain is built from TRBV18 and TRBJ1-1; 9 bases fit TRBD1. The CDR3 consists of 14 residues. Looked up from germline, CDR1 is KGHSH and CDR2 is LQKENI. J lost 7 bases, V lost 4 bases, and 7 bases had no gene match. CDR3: CASSLGQGSLEAFF. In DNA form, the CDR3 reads TGTGCCAGCTCACTGGGACAGGGCTCTCTTGAAGCTTTCTTT.

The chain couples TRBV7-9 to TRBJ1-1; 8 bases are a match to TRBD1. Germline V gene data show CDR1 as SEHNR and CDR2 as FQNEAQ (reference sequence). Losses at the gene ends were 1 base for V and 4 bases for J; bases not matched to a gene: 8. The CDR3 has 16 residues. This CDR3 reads CASSLDSQGAGTEAFF. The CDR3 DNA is TGTGCCAGCAGCTTAGATTCGCAGGGGGCGGGCACTGAAGCTTTCTTT.

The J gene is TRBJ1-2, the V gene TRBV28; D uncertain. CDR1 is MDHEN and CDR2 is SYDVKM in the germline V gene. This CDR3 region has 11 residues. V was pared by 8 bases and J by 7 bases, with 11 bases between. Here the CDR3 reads CASRSSRGYTF. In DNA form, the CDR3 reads TGTGCCAGCCGGAGTTCCCGTGGCTACACCTTC.

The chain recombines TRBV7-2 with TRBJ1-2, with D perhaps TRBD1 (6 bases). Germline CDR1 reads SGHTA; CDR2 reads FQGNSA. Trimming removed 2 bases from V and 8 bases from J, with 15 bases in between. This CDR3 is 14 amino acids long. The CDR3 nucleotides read TGTGCCAGCAGCTTAACAGGGCCCCTCCTGGGCTACACCTTC. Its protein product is CASSLTGPLLGYTF. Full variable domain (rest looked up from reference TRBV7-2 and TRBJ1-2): GAGVSQSPSNKVTEKGKDVELRCDPISGHTALYWYRQSLGQGLEFLIYFQGNSAPDKSGLPSDRFSAERTGGSVSTLTIQRTQQEDSAVYLCASSLTGPLLGYTFGSGTRLTVV.

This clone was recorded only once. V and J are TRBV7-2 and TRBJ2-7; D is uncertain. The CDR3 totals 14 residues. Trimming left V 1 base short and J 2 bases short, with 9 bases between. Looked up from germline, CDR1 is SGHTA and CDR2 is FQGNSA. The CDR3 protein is CASSLVRLTYEQYF. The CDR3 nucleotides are TGTGCCAGCAGCTTAGTTCGACTTACCTACGAGCAGTACTTC.

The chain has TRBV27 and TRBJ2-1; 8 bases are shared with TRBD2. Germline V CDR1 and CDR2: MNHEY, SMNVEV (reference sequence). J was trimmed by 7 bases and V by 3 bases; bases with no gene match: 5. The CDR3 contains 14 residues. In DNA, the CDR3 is TGTGCCAGCAGTTTCCAGCGGGAGAGGAATGAGCAGTTCTTC. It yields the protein CASSFQRERNEQFF.

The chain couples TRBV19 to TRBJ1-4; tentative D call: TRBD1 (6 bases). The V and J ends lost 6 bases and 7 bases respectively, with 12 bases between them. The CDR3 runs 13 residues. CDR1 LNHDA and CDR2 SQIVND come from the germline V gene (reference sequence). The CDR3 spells CASRGGGIEKLFF. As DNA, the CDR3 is TGTGCCAGTAGGGGAGGGGGGATTGAAAAACTGTTTTTT. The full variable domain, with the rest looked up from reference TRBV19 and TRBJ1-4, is DGGITQSPKYLFRKEGQNVTLSCEQNLNHDAMYWYRQDPGQGLRLIYYSQIVNDFQKGDIAEGYSVSREKKESFPLTVTSAQKNPTAFYLCASRGGGIEKLFFGSGTQLSVL.

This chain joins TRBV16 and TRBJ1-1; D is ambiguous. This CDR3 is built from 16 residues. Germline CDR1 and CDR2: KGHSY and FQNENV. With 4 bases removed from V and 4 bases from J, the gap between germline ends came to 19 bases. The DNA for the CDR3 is TGTGCCAGCAGCCCCGCCCCGGGATCCCCCGGCACTGAAGCTTTCTTT. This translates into CASSPAPGSPGTEAFF.

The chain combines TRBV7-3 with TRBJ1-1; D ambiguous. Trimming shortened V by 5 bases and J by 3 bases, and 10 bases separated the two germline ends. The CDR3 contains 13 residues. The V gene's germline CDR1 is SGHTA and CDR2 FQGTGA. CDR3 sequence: CASSLQRDTEAFF. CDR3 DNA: TGTGCCAGCAGCCTCCAGCGGGACACTGAAGCTTTCTTT.

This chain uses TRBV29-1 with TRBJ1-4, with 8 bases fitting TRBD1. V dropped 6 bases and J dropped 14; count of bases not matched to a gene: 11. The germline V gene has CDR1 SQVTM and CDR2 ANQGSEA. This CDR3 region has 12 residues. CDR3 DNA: TGCAGCGTAGAGACAGGGGCAGGAGGGCTGTTTTTT. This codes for CSVETGAGGLFF.